These 27 T cell receptor beta chains were all obtained from the same sample, sequenced in a study of OX40 agonist ivuxolimab in advanced cancers. TCRdb keeps only in-frame clones here, not all; method: immunoSEQ multiplex PCR. This sample has tens of thousands of clones, with approximately 85% found just once. The source was CD4+ or CD8+ T cells sorted from blood, collected in a trial of the OX40 agonist ivuxolimab. The receptors here all came from an adult with an advanced solid tumor such as melanoma, head and neck, liver or kidney cancer.

V and J are TRBV5-4 and TRBJ2-5; 8 bases fit TRBD2. The CDR3 has 16 amino acids. After removal of 4 bases from V and 1 base from J, the junction contained 9 bases not matched to a gene. The germline CDR1 and CDR2 sequences are SGHNT and YYREEE (reference sequence). In DNA, the CDR3 is TGTGCCAGCAGCCCCTCCGGGAGGGCCTTCCAAGAGACCCAGTACTTC. Its protein is CASSPSGRAFQETQYF.

This rearrangement joins TRBV18 to TRBJ1-1; 9 bases match TRBD1. The CDR3 totals 16 residues. From germline, CDR1 is KGHSH and CDR2 LQKENI. With V trimmed by 6 bases and J by 3 bases, 11 bases remained unmatched. The CDR3 region has the DNA TGTGCCAGCTCGGAACTTACAGGGGGCTCCGACACTGAAGCTTTCTTT. Protein sequence: CASSELTGGSDTEAFF.

The J gene is TRBJ2-3, the V gene TRBV7-3; D may be TRBD2 (6 bases). Trimming took off 4 bases at V and 6 bases at J, with 14 bases between the two ends. There are 14 residues in the CDR3. In germline, CDR1 is SGHTA, CDR2 FQGTGA. The CDR3 loop is CASSSSHAGDTQYF. As DNA, the CDR3 is TGTGCCAGCAGCTCCTCTCATGCGGGGGATACGCAGTATTTT.

The gene calls are TRBV7-3 and TRBJ2-1, with no clear D. Trimming cost V 1 base and J 9 bases, with 16 bases left between them. The CDR3 is made up of 15 amino acids. The germline V gene has CDR1 SGHTA and CDR2 FQGTGA. The CDR3 DNA sequence: TGTGCCAGCAGCTTAAACGTACGTGGGTCTGGTGAGCAGTTCTTC. It is translated as CASSLNVRGSGEQFF.

At least ten counts were recorded for this clone. The V call is TRBV7-3, the J call TRBJ1-2; possibly TRBD1 for D (6 bases). Germline lookup yields CDR1 SGHTA and CDR2 FQGTGA. The CDR3 has 14 residues. V was pared by 3 bases and J by 6 bases, with 14 bases between. The CDR3 nucleotides read TGTGCCAGCAGCTTCGGGACACGGGGGGATGGCTACACCTTC. This codes for CASSFGTRGDGYTF.

CDR3 nucleotide sequence: TGTGCCAGCAAGGGACTAGCGGGAGGGAACCAAGAGACCCAGTACTTC. Its protein is CASKGLAGGNQETQYF. The chain couples TRBV7-8 to TRBJ2-5; 16 bases fit TRBD2. This CDR3 spans 16 amino acids. Germline-derived CDR1 and CDR2 are SGHVS and FQNEAQ. J was trimmed by 0 bases and V by 7 bases; bases with no gene match: 2.

J is TRBJ2-1 and V is TRBV19; D not certain. V was clipped by 11 bases and J by 4 bases, with 15 bases between them. Germline V gene sequence: CDR1 LNHDA, CDR2 SQIVND (reference sequence). The CDR3 is 13 amino acids. The CDR3 spells CAPVGGHYNEQFF. The CDR3 DNA is TGTGCCCCGGTGGGCGGCCATTACAATGAGCAGTTCTTC.

The V gene is TRBV5-5, the J gene TRBJ2-7; tentatively, D is TRBD2 (6 bases). The CDR3 is made up of 14 amino acids. CDR1 and CDR2 (germline): SGHKS, YYEKEE (reference sequence). V dropped 4 bases and J dropped 6 bases, with 17 bases sitting between them. CDR3 sequence reads: CASSQDLGGVEQYF. In nucleotides, the CDR3 is TGTGCCAGCAGCCAAGATCTAGGAGGGGTCGAGCAGTACTTC.

CDR3 nucleotide sequence: TGTGCCAGCAGCTCCAGGGCCGCATGGGAGGCCAAAAACATTCAGTACTTC. This encodes CASSSRAAWEAKNIQYF. V gene TRBV7-2 combines with J gene TRBJ2-4; either TRBD1 or TRBD2 may fit D (5 bases each). V gave up 4 bases and J gave up 1 base, with 17 bases separating them. This CDR3 comprises 17 residues. From germline, CDR1 is SGHTA and CDR2 FQGNSA.

There are a few counts of this clone. V is TRBV4-1 and J is TRBJ2-7, with a weak D call TRBD1 (6 bases). CDR3 length: 15 residues. The germline V gene encodes CDR1 MGHRA and CDR2 YSYEKL. Between the trimmed V and J ends, which lost 4 bases and 4 bases, there was a span of 17 bases. CDR3 region: CASSLRQDPFYEQYF. In nucleotides, the CDR3 is TGCGCCAGCAGCCTGCGACAGGATCCTTTTTACGAGCAGTACTTC.

The V call is TRBV5-8, the J call TRBJ2-3; 9 bases line up with TRBD2. V lost 0 bases to trimming and J lost 2 bases; unmatched junction nucleotides: 4. The CDR3 totals 16 residues. CDR1 is SGHTS, CDR2 YDEGEE, per germline. CDR3 DNA: TGTGCCAGCAGCTTGGGACTAGCGGAATTCACAGATACGCAGTATTTT. Translating it yields CASSLGLAEFTDTQYF.

The genes are TRBV19 and TRBJ2-3; 7 bases line up with TRBD1. The CDR3 length is 17 residues. CDR1 and CDR2 from the germline V gene are LNHDA and SQIVND (reference sequence). Trimming took 4 bases from V and 6 from J; bases not matched to a gene: 16. The DNA of the CDR3 is TGTGCCAGTAGTAACCGACAGGGATGGAGCCTGGTGGATACGCAGTATTTT. It is translated as CASSNRQGWSLVDTQYF.

This sequence joins TRBV18 and TRBJ2-3; 8 positions match TRBD2. Germline lookup yields CDR1 KGHSH and CDR2 LQKENI. V lost 5 bases to trimming and J lost 2 bases; unmatched junction nucleotides: 6. This CDR3 has 15 amino acids. The CDR3 bases are TGTGCCAGCTCAGCGACGCGGGGGGCCACAGATACGCAGTATTTT. As protein: CASSATRGATDTQYF.

The chain uses TRBV28 and TRBJ1-1, with 8 bases matching TRBD1. V lost 5 bases to trimming and J lost 3 bases; unmatched junction nucleotides: 8. Germline V gene data show CDR1 as MDHEN and CDR2 as SYDVKM. The CDR3 has 15 amino acids. The CDR3 DNA is TGTGCCAGCAGTACCACAGGGGGGGTTGACACTGAAGCTTTCTTT. Translating it yields CASSTTGGVDTEAFF.

This clone was counted a few times. This chain joins TRBV4-3 and TRBJ2-5; the D gene is possibly TRBD2 (5 bases). The length of the CDR3 is 13 residues. V gave up 4 bases and J gave up 5 bases, with 11 bases separating them. In germline, CDR1 is LGHNA, CDR2 YSLEER. The CDR3 reads CASSLSSLETQYF. DNA of the CDR3: TGCGCCAGCAGCCTATCTAGCTTGGAGACCCAGTACTTC.

V is TRBV10-3 and J is TRBJ1-1; perhaps TRBD1 as D (6 bases). The CDR3 has 14 residues. The V end lost 6 bases, the J end lost 3 bases, and 14 bases lay between the germline ends. Germline V lookup: CDR1 ENHRY, CDR2 SYGVKD. The chain's CDR3 is CAIREVGGHTEAFF. The CDR3 coding sequence is TGTGCCATCAGGGAGGTGGGGGGGCACACTGAAGCTTTCTTT.

The CDR3 bases are TGTGCCAGCAGCGCCTCGCGCGCCACAGATACGCAGTATTTT. Residues: CASSASRATDTQYF. The chain links TRBV7-2 to TRBJ2-3, with D unresolved. The CDR3 covers 14 residues. V was pared by 5 bases and J by 2 bases, with 11 bases between. Germline values: CDR1 SGHTA, CDR2 FQGNSA.

The gene calls are TRBV29-1 and TRBJ1-2; no clear D. Germline values: CDR1 SQVTM, CDR2 ANQGSEA. This CDR3 is built from 11 residues. V gave up 7 bases and J gave up 2 bases, with 8 bases separating them. CDR3 DNA sequence: TGCAGCGCCGGCGGGAACTATGGCTACACCTTC. Translating gives CSAGGNYGYTF.

V and J are TRBV18 and TRBJ2-3, with a possible D match to TRBD2 (6 bases). Looked up from germline, CDR1 is KGHSH and CDR2 is LQKENI. This CDR3 comprises 20 residues. The V end lost 6 bases, the J end lost 0 bases, and 28 bases lay between the germline ends. Here the CDR3 reads CASSSLPRGSLEGSTDTQYF. CDR3 nucleotides: TGTGCCAGCTCCTCACTGCCCCGGGGCAGCCTGGAGGGGAGCACAGATACGCAGTATTTT.

This chain uses TRBV5-1 with TRBJ2-5; D may be TRBD1 (6 bases). The J call is in doubt because the DNA end fits TRBJ2-7 better. Per the germline V gene, CDR1 is SGHRS and CDR2 is YFSETQ. The CDR3 sequence is 15 residues long. CDR3: CASHFGTGHSYEQYF. CDR3 sequence (DNA): TGCGCCAGCCACTTTGGTACAGGGCATTCCTACGAGCAGTACTTC.

The J gene is TRBJ1-3, the V gene TRBV7-9, with 7 nucleotides matching TRBD1. This CDR3 has 15 amino acids. The germline V gene has CDR1 SEHNR and CDR2 FQNEAQ (reference sequence). V lost 4 bases and J lost 0; bases outside the gene matches: 3. Here the CDR3 DNA reads TGTGCCAGCAGCTCCGGGGACAGCTCTGGAAACACCATATATTTT. Protein product: CASSSGDSSGNTIYF.

This rearrangement joins TRBV7-2 to TRBJ2-7, with 7 bases lining up with TRBD1. The germline V gene has CDR1 SGHTA and CDR2 FQGNSA. The CDR3 is 15 residues long. The V gene end was trimmed by 2 bases and the J gene end by 4 bases; junction bases not matched to a gene: 8. The CDR3 sequence: CASSLSGGPRYEQYF. DNA of the CDR3: TGTGCCAGCAGCTTATCAGGGGGTCCCCGATACGAGCAGTACTTC.

This clone was picked up many times. The chain recombines TRBV9 with TRBJ2-7; the match to TRBD2 covers 9 bases. With V trimmed by 1 base and J by 0 bases, 2 bases remained unmatched. The germline gives CDR1 SGDLS, CDR2 YYNGEE. The length of the CDR3 is 15 residues. The CDR3 coding sequence is TGTGCCAGCAGCGTAAGCGGGGGGAGCTCCTACGAGCAGTACTTC. Protein sequence: CASSVSGGSSYEQYF.

The sample holds one count of this clone. The chain recombines TRBV5-4 with TRBJ2-7; no firm D call. V lost 4 bases, J lost 1 base, and 18 bases lay in between. The CDR3 runs 16 residues. CDR1 is SGHNT and CDR2 is YYREEE in the germline V gene (reference sequence). The CDR3 coding sequence is TGTGCCAGCAGCCCAAGAAAGCAGACCCTTTCCTACGAGCAGTACTTC. Translation gives CASSPRKQTLSYEQYF. Variable domain in full (rest from reference TRBV5-4 and TRBJ2-7): ETGVTQSPTHLIKTRGQQVTLRCSSQSGHNTVSWYQQALGQGPQFIFQYYREEENGRGNFPPRFSGLQFPNYSSELNVNALELDDSALYLCASSPRKQTLSYEQYFGPGTRLTVT.

V gene TRBV29-1 combines with J gene TRBJ2-3; TRBD2 matches at 12 bases. V lost 0 bases to trimming and J lost 5 bases; unmatched junction nucleotides: 6. This CDR3 is 16 amino acids long. Per germline, CDR1 SQVTM and CDR2 ANQGSEA. DNA for the CDR3: TGCAGCGTTGAAGATCGCCTAGCGGGAGGGGGAGATACGCAGTATTTT. Amino acids: CSVEDRLAGGGDTQYF.

This clone has only a few counts. This chain connects TRBV27 to TRBJ2-4; 7 nucleotides align to TRBD2. Trimming took 5 bases from V and 9 from J; bases not matched to a gene: 16. Per germline, CDR1 MNHEY and CDR2 SMNVEV (reference sequence). The CDR3 contains 16 residues. The CDR3 DNA sequence: TGTGCCAGCAGTCTCTTAGTGGGGGAGGGCCTCTCCATTCAGTACTTC. Protein sequence: CASSLLVGEGLSIQYF.

The V call is TRBV5-1, the J call TRBJ2-5; 11 bases match TRBD1. This CDR3 is 17 amino acids long. Trimming removed 4 bases from V and 10 bases from J; junction bases left unmatched: 18. Germline loops: CDR1 SGHRS, CDR2 YFSETQ. CDR3: CASSQGQGAKYVGGQYF. The DNA for the CDR3 is TGCGCCAGCAGCCAAGGACAGGGGGCTAAATATGTCGGTGGCCAGTACTTC.